The TCR beta chain under discussion was sequenced for a study of shared clonotypes between healthy human individuals. On the study more broadly: Each donor had three CD4 naive, three CD4 memory, two CD8 naive and one CD8 memory plate.

Deep-level settings were used for running the assay. Sequencing was performed with immunoSEQ multiplex PCR; in TCRdb, only in-frame clones are kept and a portion is missing. Seen here are some 1.1 million clones, about 72% observed once, and the top ten hold 0.89%. The trim removed 5 bases at V and 1 base at J, leaving 3 bases unmatched. The length of the CDR3 is 14 residues. CDR1 and CDR2 (germline): MNHEY, SVGAGI. Worth noting for this clone: Other DNA sequences within the sample encode an identical CDR3.

The chain carries TRBV6-5 and TRBJ2-3, with 7 positions matching TRBD1. The specimen sequenced was memory CD4+ T cells from PBMCs. Regarding subset: CD45RA-negative fraction. This sequence originates from a man aged 18 to 30 in good health. Some clones in this sample may be carry-over from other donors' samples. The CDR3 DNA sequence: TGTGCCAGCAGTCCAGGGGGTCGCACAGATACGCAGTATTTT. This codes for CASSPGGRTDTQYF.